This T cell receptor beta chain was identified in a study of blood T cell repertoires in COVID-19. The assay was immunoSEQ multiplex PCR, and TCRdb's table has in-frame clones only and misses some. Of roughly 250,000 clones in the sample, around 80% were seen once. The CDR3 has 12 amino acids. Trimming removed 0 bases at V and 11 bases at J, with 10 bases between. Germline values: CDR1 SGHAT, CDR2 FQNNGV. Sequencing input: peripheral blood. The V gene is TRBV11-2, the J gene TRBJ1-1, with D uncertain. The receptor was derived from a human donor in a cohort sampled during active COVID-19. DNA of the CDR3: TGTGCCAGCAGCTTAGATTACAGTAACGCTTTCTTT. It codes for CASSLDYSNAFF.